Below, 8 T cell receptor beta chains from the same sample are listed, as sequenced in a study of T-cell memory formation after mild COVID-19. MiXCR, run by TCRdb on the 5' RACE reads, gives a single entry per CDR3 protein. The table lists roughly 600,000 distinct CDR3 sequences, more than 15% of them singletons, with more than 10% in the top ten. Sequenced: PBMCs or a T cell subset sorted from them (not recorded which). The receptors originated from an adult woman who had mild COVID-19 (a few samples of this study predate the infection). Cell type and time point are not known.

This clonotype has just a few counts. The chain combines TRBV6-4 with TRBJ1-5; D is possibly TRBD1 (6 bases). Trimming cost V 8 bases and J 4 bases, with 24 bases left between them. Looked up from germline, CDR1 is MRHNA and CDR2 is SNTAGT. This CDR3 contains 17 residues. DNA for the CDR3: TGTGCCAGCGTCAAGCAGGGGAGGGGTTTCTGGAATCAGCCCCAGCATTTT. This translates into CASVKQGRGFWNQPQHF.

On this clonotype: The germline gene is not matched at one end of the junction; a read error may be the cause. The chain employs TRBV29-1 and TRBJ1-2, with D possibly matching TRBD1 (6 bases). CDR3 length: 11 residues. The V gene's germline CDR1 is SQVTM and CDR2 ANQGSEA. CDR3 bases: TGCAGCGTTGGGGGGGCGGATGGCCACACCTTC. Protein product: CSVGGADGHTF.

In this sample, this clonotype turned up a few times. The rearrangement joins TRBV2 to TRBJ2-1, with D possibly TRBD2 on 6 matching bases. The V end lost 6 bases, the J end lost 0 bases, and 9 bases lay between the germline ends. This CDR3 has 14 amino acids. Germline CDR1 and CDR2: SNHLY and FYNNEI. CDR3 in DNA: TGTGCCAGCAGGGTGGGAGGCTCCTACAATGAGCAGTTCTTC. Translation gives CASRVGGSYNEQFF. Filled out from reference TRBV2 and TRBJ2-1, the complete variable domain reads EPEVTQTPSHQVTQMGQEVILRCVPISNHLYFYWYRQILGQKVEFLVSFYNNEISEKSEIFDDQFSVERPDGSNFTLKIRSTKLEDSAMYFCASRVGGSYNEQFFGPGTRLTVL.

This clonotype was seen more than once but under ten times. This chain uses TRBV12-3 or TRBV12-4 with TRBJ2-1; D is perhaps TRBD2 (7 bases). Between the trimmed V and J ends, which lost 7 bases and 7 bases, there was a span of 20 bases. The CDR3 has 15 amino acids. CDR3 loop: CASNPRGLGGNEQFF. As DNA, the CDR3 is TGTGCCAGCAACCCCAGAGGACTAGGGGGTAATGAGCAGTTCTTC.

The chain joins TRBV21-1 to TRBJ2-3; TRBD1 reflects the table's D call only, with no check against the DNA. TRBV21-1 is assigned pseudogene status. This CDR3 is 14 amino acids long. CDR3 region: CASSKLDRADTQYF. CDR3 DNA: TGTGCCAGCAGCAAGCTTGACAGGGCGGATACGCAGTATTTT.

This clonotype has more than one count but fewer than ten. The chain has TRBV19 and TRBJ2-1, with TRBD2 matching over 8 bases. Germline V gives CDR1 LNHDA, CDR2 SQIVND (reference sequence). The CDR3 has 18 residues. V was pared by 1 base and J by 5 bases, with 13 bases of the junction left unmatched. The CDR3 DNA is TGTGCCAGTAGTATAGCTCCTAGCGGGCTGATTACTAACAATGAGCAGTTCTTC. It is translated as CASSIAPSGLITNNEQFF.

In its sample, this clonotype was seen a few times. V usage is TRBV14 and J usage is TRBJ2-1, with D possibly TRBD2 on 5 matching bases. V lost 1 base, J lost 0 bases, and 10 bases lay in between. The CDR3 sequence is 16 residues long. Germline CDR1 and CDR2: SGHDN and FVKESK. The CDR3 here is CASSQVFAGSYNEQFF. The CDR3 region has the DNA TGTGCCAGCAGCCAAGTTTTCGCGGGCTCCTACAATGAGCAGTTCTTC.

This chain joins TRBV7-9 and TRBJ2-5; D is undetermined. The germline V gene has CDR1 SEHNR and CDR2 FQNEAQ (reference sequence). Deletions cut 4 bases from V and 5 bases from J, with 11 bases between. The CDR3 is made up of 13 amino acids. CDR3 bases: TGTGCCAGCAGCTGGGGATTTGGGGAGACCCAGTACTTC. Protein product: CASSWGFGETQYF.